This T cell receptor (beta chain) came from a study of CXCR3-negative and CXCR3-positive naive CD8 T cells. A remark on this clonotype: Its antigen is unidentified.

Germline V gene data show CDR1 as MDHEN and CDR2 as SYDVKM. The CDR3 spans 14 residues. Those CD8+ T cells considered naive were CD45RO-CCR7+CD27+CD95-. Study-wide results and limits: More hydrophobic TRB CDR3s were found in CXCR3-positive naive cells than in CXCR3-negative naive cells.

The study made its TRB cDNA libraries by 5' RACE, adding UMI labels. TCRdb reanalyzed the 5' RACE reads and collapses them to one entry per CDR3 protein, without DNA. The sample table sets out some 150,000 distinct CDR3 sequences. Sequenced input: naive CXCR3+ CD8+ T cells from blood. Documented subset: CD45RO-CCR7+CD27+CD95- naive CD8+ T cells expressing CXCR3 (TNR3+). The gene calls are TRBV28 and TRBJ2-3; TCRdb names TRBD1, which stays unverified in the absence of DNA. This receptor was obtained from a human donor in good health. Some clones in this sample may be carry-over from other donors' samples. The CDR3 is CASTPRGGTDTQYF.